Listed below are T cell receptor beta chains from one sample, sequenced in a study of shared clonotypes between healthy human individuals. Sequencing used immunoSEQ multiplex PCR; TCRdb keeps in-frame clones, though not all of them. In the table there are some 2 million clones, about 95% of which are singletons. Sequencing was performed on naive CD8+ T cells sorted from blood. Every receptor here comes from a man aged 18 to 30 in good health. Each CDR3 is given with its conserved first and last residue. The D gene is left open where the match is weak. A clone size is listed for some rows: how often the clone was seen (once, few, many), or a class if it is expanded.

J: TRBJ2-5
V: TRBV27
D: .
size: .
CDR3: CASSLMGAQETQYF
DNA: TGTGCCAGCAGTTTAATGGGGGCCCAAGAGACCCAGTACTTC

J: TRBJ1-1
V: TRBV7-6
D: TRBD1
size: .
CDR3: CASSLGDREMNTEAFF
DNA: TGTGCCAGCAGCTTAGGAGACAGGGAAATGAACACTGAAGCTTTCTTT

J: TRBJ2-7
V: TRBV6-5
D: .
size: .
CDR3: CASSFAGSNEQYF
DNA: TGTGCCAGCAGTTTTGCAGGGTCCAACGAGCAGTACTTC

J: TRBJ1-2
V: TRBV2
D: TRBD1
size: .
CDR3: CASKPGQGPMDGYTF
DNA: TGTGCCAGCAAGCCGGGACAGGGGCCTATGGATGGCTACACCTTC

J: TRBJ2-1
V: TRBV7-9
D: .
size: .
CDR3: CASSLKPSRSSYNEQFF
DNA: TGTGCCAGCAGCTTAAAACCTAGCCGCAGCTCCTACAATGAGCAGTTCTTC

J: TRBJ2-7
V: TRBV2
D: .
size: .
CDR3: CASSEGMDLTSYEQYF
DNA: TGTGCCAGCAGTGAAGGTATGGACCTAACCTCCTACGAGCAGTACTTC

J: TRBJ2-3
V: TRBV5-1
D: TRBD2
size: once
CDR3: CASSLARTSGELTDTQYF
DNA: TGCGCCAGCAGCTTGGCCCGGACTAGCGGGGAACTCACAGATACGCAGTATTTT

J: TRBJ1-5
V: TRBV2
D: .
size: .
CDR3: CASSPGQGNQPQHF
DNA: TGTGCCAGCTCCCCAGGGCAGGGAAATCAGCCCCAGCATTTT

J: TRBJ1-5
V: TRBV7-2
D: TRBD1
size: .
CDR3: CASSLETGNNQPQHF
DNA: TGTGCCAGCAGCTTAGAGACAGGGAACAATCAGCCCCAGCATTTT

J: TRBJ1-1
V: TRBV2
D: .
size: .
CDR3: CASSDPGTGTTEAFF
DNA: TGTGCCAGCAGTGACCCTGGAACAGGGACCACTGAAGCTTTCTTT

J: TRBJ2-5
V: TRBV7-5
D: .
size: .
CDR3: CARIPRIAGVRETQYF
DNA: TGTGCCAGAATACCTCGGATAGCGGGAGTTAGAGAGACCCAGTACTTC

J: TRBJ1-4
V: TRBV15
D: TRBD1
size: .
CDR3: CATVQGEATNEKLFF
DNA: TGTGCCACCGTACAGGGGGAAGCAACTAATGAAAAACTGTTTTTT

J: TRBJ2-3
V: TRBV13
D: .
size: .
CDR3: CASSSDSFPDTQYF
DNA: TGTGCCAGCAGCTCCGACAGTTTTCCAGATACGCAGTATTTT

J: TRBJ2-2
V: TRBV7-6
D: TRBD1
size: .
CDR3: CASEPPGTVNTGELFF
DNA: TGTGCCAGTGAACCCCCCGGGACAGTGAACACCGGGGAGCTGTTTTTT

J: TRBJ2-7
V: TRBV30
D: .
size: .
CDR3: CAWSGGSLYEQYF
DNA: TGTGCCTGGAGTGGGGGATCCCTCTACGAGCAGTACTTC

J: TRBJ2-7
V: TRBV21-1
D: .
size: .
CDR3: CASSKIGAPSPDEQYF
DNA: TGTGCCAGCAGCAAAATCGGGGCCCCTTCCCCCGACGAGCAGTACTTC

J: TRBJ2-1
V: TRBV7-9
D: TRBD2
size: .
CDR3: CASSLLPGLEDEQFF
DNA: TGTGCCAGCAGCTTACTTCCGGGACTAGAGGATGAGCAGTTCTTC

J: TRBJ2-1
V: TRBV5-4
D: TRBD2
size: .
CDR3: CASSEGTSGGLDEQFF
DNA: TGTGCCAGCAGCGAAGGGACTAGCGGGGGGCTGGATGAGCAGTTCTTC

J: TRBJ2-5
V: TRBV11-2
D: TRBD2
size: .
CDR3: CASSPLAGGTETQYF
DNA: TGTGCCAGCAGCCCACTTGCGGGAGGCACAGAGACCCAGTACTTC

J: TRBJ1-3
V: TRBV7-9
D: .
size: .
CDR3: CASSEVGLTDSGNTIYF
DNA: TGTGCCAGCAGCGAAGTAGGGCTGACGGACTCTGGAAACACCATATATTTT

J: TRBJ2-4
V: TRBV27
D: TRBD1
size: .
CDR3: CASKTTGSAKNIQYF
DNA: TGTGCCAGCAAAACGACAGGGTCGGCCAAAAACATTCAGTACTTC

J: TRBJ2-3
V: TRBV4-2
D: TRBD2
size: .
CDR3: CASSAPGLAGGGMDTQYF
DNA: TGTGCCAGCAGCGCCCCCGGACTAGCGGGAGGGGGGATGGATACGCAGTATTTT

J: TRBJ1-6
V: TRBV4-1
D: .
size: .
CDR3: CASSQDAETPLHF
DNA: TGCGCCAGCAGCCAAGACGCGGAAACACCCCTCCACTTT

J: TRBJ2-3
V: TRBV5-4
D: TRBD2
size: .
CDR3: CASSRPGTSGRSDTQYF
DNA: TGTGCCAGCAGTCGTCCCGGGACTAGCGGGAGATCAGATACGCAGTATTTT

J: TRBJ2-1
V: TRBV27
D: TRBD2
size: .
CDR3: CASSLSPAGVGYNEQFF
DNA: TGTGCCAGCAGTTTATCTCCAGCGGGAGTAGGATACAATGAGCAGTTCTTC

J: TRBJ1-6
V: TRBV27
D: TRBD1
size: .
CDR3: CASSSTGVRSPLHF
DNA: TGTGCCAGCAGTTCGACAGGGGTCCGTTCACCCCTCCACTTT

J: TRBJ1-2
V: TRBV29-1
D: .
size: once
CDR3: CSVEGQWPYGYTF
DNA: TGCAGCGTTGAAGGACAATGGCCGTATGGCTACACCTTC

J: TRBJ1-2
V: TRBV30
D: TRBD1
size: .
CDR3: CAWSFDRAGNYGYTF
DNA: TGTGCCTGGAGTTTTGACAGGGCGGGGAACTATGGCTACACCTTC

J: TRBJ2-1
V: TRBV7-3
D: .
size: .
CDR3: CASSFQRGGNNEQFF
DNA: TGTGCCAGCAGCTTCCAACGGGGCGGAAACAATGAGCAGTTCTTC

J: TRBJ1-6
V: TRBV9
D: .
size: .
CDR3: CASSVAAGTNSPLHF
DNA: TGTGCCAGCAGCGTAGCGGCAGGGACTAATTCACCCCTCCACTTT

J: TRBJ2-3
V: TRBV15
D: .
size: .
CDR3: CATSRDIVAVPTDTQYF
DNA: TGTGCCACCAGCAGAGATATAGTAGCAGTCCCCACAGATACGCAGTATTTT

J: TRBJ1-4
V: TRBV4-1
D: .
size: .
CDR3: CASSQVSLPNEKLFF
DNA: TGCGCCAGCAGCCAAGTCTCCCTCCCTAATGAAAAACTGTTTTTT

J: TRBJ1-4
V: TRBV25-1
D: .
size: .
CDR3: CASSEWVDEKLFF
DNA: TGTGCCAGCAGTGAATGGGTAGATGAAAAACTGTTTTTT

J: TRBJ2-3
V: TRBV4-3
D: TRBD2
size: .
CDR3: CASSRTSGTDTQYF
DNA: TGCGCCAGCAGCCGGACTAGCGGCACAGATACGCAGTATTTT

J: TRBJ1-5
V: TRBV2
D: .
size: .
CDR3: CASAPQEFSNQPQHF
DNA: TGTGCCAGCGCCCCCCAGGAATTTAGCAATCAGCCCCAGCATTTT

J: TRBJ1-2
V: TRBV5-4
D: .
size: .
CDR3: CASSLVGGRLGYTF
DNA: TGTGCCAGCAGCTTGGTTGGGGGGCGTCTTGGCTACACCTTC

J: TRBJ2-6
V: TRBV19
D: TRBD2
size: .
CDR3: CASSPDREAGANVLTF
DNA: TGTGCCAGTAGCCCAGATCGGGAGGCTGGGGCCAACGTCCTGACTTTC

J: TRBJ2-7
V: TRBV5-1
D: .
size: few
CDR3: CASSLVAGYEQYF
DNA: TGCGCCAGCAGCTTGGTGGCAGGCTACGAGCAGTACTTC

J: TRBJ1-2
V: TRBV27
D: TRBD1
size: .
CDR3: CASSPSPGTGIYGYTF
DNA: TGTGCCAGCAGTCCTAGTCCCGGGACAGGGATCTATGGCTACACCTTC

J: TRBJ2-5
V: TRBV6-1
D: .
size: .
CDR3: CASSPWMETQYF
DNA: TGTGCCAGCAGTCCCTGGATGGAGACCCAGTACTTC

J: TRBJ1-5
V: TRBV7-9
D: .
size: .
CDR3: CASSPPGAPVAPQHF
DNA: TGTGCCAGCAGCCCACCGGGGGCCCCCGTTGCGCCCCAGCATTTT

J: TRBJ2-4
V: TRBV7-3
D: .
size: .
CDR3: CASSPGLGNIQYF
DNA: TGTGCCAGCAGCCCTGGCTTGGGGAACATTCAGTACTTC

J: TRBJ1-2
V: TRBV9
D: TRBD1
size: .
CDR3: CASSARGQTGYGYTF
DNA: TGTGCCAGCAGCGCACGGGGACAGACGGGCTATGGCTACACCTTC

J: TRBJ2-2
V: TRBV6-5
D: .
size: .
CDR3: CASSGAENTGELFF
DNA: TGTGCCAGCAGTGGGGCAGAGAACACCGGGGAGCTGTTTTTT

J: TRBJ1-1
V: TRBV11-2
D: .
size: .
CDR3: CASSLGAPEAFF
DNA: TGTGCCAGCAGCTTAGGGGCCCCTGAAGCTTTCTTT